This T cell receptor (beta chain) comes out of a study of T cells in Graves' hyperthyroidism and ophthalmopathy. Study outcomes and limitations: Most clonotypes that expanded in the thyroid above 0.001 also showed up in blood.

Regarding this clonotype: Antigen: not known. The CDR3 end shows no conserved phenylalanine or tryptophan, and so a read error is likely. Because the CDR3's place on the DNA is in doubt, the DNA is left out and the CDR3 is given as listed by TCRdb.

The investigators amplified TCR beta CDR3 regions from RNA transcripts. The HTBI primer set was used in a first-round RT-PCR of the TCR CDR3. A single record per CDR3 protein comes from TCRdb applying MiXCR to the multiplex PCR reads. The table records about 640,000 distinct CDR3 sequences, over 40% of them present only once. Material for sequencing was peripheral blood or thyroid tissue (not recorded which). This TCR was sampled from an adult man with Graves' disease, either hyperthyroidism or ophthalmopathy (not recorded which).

CDR3: CASSEARY. The chain links TRBV2 to TRBJ2-6. The CDR3 is 8 residues long, counting both termini. Germline-derived CDR1 and CDR2 are SNHLY and FYNNEI.